The 12 T cell receptor beta chains reported below all come from one sample, sequenced in a study of glioma-infiltrating T cells after dendritic cell vaccination. The assay was immunoSEQ multiplex PCR, and TCRdb's table has in-frame clones only and misses some. This table has over 70,000 clones, roughly four fifths appearing once. Here the sequenced sample was blood, taken before dendritic cell vaccination. Every receptor here comes from a human donor with glioblastoma.

The rearrangement joins TRBV20-1 to TRBJ2-5; D possibly corresponds to TRBD2 (5 bases). The germline CDR1 and CDR2 sequences are DFQATT and SNEGSKA (reference sequence). This CDR3 comprises 11 residues. V lost 3 bases and J lost 5, with 7 bases in between. The CDR3 loop is CSASGVETQYF. As DNA, the CDR3 is TGCAGTGCTAGCGGGGTGGAGACCCAGTACTTC.

The table lists this clone with a few counts. Other nucleotide sequences from this sample produce the same CDR3. This chain connects TRBV20-1 to TRBJ2-1; possible D gene TRBD1, 5 bases. V was trimmed by 4 bases and J by 5 bases, leaving 6 bases between them. Germline CDR1 DFQATT, CDR2 SNEGSKA (reference sequence). CDR3 length: 11 amino acids. In DNA, the CDR3 is TGCAGTGCTAACAGGAACAATGAGCAGTTCTTC. Translation gives CSANRNNEQFF.

This chain links TRBV18 with TRBJ2-7; 9 positions match TRBD1. The germline V gene encodes CDR1 KGHSH and CDR2 LQKENI. With 6 bases clipped from V and 10 bases from J, the junction kept 10 bases outside the gene matches. The CDR3 covers 13 residues. The CDR3 region has the DNA TGTGCCAGCTCGCCCCGGGACAGGGAGGTCCAGTACGTC. This gives the protein CASSPRDREVQYV.

The genes are TRBV6-5 and TRBJ1-3; TRBD1 aligns across 7 bases. The germline gives CDR1 MNHEY, CDR2 SVGAGI. The CDR3 spans 15 residues. V was clipped by 4 bases and J by 5 bases; unmatched bases: 8. The CDR3 loop reads CASSSSSTGRNTIYF. The CDR3 nucleotides read TGTGCCAGCAGTTCCTCCTCGACAGGGCGAAACACCATATATTTT.

The chain employs TRBV6-6 and TRBJ1-2; no reliable D call. The CDR3 loop spans 13 amino acids. CDR1 is MNHNY, CDR2 SVGAGI, per germline (reference sequence). The V and J ends lost 7 bases and 6 bases respectively, with 15 bases between them. The CDR3 protein is CASTQKAVDGYTF. The CDR3 DNA is TGTGCCAGCACCCAAAAAGCGGTTGATGGCTACACCTTC.

V is TRBV16 and J is TRBJ2-1, with TRBD2 matching over 14 bases. Germline CDR1 is KGHSY and CDR2 is FQNENV. CDR3 length: 17 residues. Unmatched junction bases numbered 7, after V lost 4 bases and J lost 5 bases. The DNA of the CDR3 is TGTGCCAGCAGCCTAGGACTAGCGGGAGGTTCCCACAATGAGCAGTTCTTC. It yields the protein CASSLGLAGGSHNEQFF.

This chain links TRBV27 with TRBJ2-2; D may be TRBD1 (5 bases). V gave up 10 bases and J gave up 7 bases, with 16 bases separating them. The CDR3 consists of 13 residues. Per the germline V gene, CDR1 is MNHEY and CDR2 is SMNVEV (reference sequence). CDR3 nucleotide sequence: TGTGCCACCTCCCCCCAGGGCCACGGGGAGCTGTTTTTT. The encoded protein is CATSPQGHGELFF.

The genes are TRBV6-1 and TRBJ1-5; D gene uncertain. The CDR3 has 16 amino acids. The V end lost 2 bases, the J end lost 7 bases, and 18 bases lay between the germline ends. CDR1 is MNHNS, CDR2 SASEGT, per germline. The CDR3 region has the DNA TGTGCCAGCAGTGAAACACTGGGCCAGCCCCGGCAGCCCCAGCATTTT. Translated, it gives CASSETLGQPRQPQHF.

V usage is TRBV29-1 and J usage is TRBJ2-5, with D maybe TRBD1 (6 bases). The V end lost 4 bases, the J end lost 1 base, and 16 bases lay between the germline ends. Germline V lookup: CDR1 SQVTM, CDR2 ANQGSEA. There are 15 residues in the CDR3. Here the CDR3 DNA reads TGCAGCGTTGTTCTCCTTCCAGGGGTCCAAGAGACCCAGTACTTC. Its translation is CSVVLLPGVQETQYF.

The rearrangement uses TRBV9 and TRBJ2-1; 10 nucleotides line up with TRBD2. The CDR3 length is 17 residues. Germline CDR1 SGDLS, CDR2 YYNGEE. Trimming cost V 4 bases and J 1 base; bases outside gene matches: 8. CDR3 DNA: TGTGCCAGCAGCCCCCGATTAGCGGGAGGTTCCTACAATGAGCAGTTCTTC. Its translation: CASSPRLAGGSYNEQFF.

The rearrangement links TRBV27 to TRBJ2-5; tentatively, D is TRBD1 (5 bases). The V gene's germline CDR1 is MNHEY and CDR2 SMNVEV (reference sequence). V lost 2 bases and J lost 4, with 11 bases in between. CDR3 size: 14 residues. DNA for the CDR3: TGTGCCAGCAGTTTAAAGCAGGGCGTAGAGACCCAGTACTTC. It yields the protein CASSLKQGVETQYF.

This clone occurred once. The J gene is TRBJ1-1, the V gene TRBV7-8, with D maybe TRBD1 (6 bases). The CDR3 covers 14 residues. The V gene lost 6 bases and the J gene lost 5 bases, with 16 bases spanning the gap. CDR1 is SGHVS, CDR2 FQNEAQ, per germline. The CDR3 is CASRTGLLVTEAFF. CDR3 nucleotides: TGTGCCAGCAGAACAGGGCTTTTGGTTACTGAAGCTTTCTTT.